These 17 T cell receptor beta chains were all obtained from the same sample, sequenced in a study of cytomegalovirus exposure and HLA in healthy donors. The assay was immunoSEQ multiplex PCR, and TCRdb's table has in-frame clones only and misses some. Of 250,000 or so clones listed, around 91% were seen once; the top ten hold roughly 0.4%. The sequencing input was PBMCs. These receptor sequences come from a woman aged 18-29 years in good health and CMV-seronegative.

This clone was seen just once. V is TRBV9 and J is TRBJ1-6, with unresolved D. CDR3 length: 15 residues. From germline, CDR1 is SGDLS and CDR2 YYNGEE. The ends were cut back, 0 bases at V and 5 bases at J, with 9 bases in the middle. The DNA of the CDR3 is TGTGCCAGCAGCGTAGCTTCCCAGAATAATTCACCCCTCCACTTT. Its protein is CASSVASQNNSPLHF.

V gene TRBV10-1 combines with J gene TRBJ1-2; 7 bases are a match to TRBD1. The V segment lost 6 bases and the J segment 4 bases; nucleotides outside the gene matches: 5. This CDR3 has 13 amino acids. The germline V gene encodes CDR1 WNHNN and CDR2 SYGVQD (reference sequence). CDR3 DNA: TGCGCCAGCAGCGCACAGGGGAGCTATGGCTACACCTTC. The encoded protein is CASSAQGSYGYTF.

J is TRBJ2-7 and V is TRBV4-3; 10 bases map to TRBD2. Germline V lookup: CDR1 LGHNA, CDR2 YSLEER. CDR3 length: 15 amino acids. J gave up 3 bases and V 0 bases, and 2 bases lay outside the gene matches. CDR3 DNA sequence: TGCGCCAGCAGCCAAGAAGGGACTAGCGTCTACGAGCAGTACTTC. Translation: CASSQEGTSVYEQYF.

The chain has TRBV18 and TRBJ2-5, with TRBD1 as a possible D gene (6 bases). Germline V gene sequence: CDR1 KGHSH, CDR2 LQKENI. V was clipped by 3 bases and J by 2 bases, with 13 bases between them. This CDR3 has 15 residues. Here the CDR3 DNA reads TGTGCCAGCTCACCGTCCGGGACACCGCAAGAGACCCAGTACTTC. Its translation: CASSPSGTPQETQYF.

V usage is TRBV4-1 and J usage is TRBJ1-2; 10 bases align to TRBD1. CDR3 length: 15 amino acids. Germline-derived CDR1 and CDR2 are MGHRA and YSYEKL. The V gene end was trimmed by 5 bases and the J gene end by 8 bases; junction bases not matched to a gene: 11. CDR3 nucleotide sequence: TGCGCCAGCAGCTCACCCGGGACAGGGGCCGGGGGCTACACCTTC. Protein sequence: CASSSPGTGAGGYTF.

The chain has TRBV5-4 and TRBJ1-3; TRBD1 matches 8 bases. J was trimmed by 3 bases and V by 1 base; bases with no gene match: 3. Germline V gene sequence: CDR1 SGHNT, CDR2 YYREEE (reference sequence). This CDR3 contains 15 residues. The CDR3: CASSLQGASGNTIYF. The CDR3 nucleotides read TGTGCCAGCAGCTTGCAGGGGGCGAGTGGAAACACCATATATTTT.

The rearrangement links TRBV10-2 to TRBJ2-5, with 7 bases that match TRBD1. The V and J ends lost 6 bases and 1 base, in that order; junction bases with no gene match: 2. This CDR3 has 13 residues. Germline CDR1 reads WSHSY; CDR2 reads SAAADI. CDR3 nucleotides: TGCGCCAGCAGAGGGACAGCCCAAGAGACCCAGTACTTC. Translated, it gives CASRGTAQETQYF.

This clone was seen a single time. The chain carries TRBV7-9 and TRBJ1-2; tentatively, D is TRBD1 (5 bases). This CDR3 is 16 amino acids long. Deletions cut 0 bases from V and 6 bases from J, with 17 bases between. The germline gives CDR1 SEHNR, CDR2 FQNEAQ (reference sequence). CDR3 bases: TGTGCCAGCAGCTTAGCTGCTTGGGGACTTTTAAATGGCTACACCTTC. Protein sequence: CASSLAAWGLLNGYTF.

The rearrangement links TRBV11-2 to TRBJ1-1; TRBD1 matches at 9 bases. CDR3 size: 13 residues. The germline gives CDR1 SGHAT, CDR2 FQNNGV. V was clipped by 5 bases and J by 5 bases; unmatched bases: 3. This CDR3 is CASSPDRGTEAFF. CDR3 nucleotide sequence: TGTGCCAGCAGCCCTGACAGGGGGACTGAAGCTTTCTTT. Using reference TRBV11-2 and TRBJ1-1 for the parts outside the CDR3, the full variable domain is EAGVAQSPRYKIIEKRQSVAFWCNPISGHATLYWYQQILGQGPKLLIQFQNNGVVDDSQLPKDRFSAERLKGVDSTLKIQPAKLEDSAVYLCASSPDRGTEAFFGQGTRLTVV.

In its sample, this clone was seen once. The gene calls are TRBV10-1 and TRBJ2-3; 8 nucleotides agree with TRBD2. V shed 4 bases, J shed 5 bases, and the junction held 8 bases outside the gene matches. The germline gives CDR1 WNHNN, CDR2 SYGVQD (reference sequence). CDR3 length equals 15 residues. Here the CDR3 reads CASSGGGTSGDTQYF. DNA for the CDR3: TGCGCCAGCAGTGGCGGGGGGACCTCCGGAGATACGCAGTATTTT.

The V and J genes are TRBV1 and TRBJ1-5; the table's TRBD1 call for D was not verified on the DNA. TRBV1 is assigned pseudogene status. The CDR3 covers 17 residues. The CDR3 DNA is TGCACCAGCAGGTGGAGGGGACAGGGACGGAAAAATCAGCCCCAGCATTTT. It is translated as CTSRWRGQGRKNQPQHF.

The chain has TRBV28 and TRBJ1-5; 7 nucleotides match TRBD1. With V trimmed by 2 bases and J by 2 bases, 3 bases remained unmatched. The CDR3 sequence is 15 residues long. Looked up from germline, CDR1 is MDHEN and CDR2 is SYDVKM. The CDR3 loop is CASSLTGVGNQPQHF. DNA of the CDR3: TGTGCCAGCAGTTTAACAGGGGTAGGCAATCAGCCCCAGCATTTT. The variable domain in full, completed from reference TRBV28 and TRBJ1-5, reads DVKVTQSSRYLVKRTGEKVFLECVQDMDHENMFWYRQDPGLGLRLIYFSYDVKMKEKGDIPEGYSVSREKKERFSLILESASTNQTSMYLCASSLTGVGNQPQHFGDGTRLSIL.

The CDR3 coding sequence is TGTGCCAGCAGCTTAGGGGGGGAACACCCCTACGAGCAGTACTTC. Translated, it gives CASSLGGEHPYEQYF. The chain carries TRBV7-2 and TRBJ2-7, with D perhaps TRBD2 (6 bases). Trimming stripped 1 base from V and 2 bases from J, with 12 bases between. CDR3 size: 15 residues. Germline V lookup: CDR1 SGHTA, CDR2 FQGNSA.

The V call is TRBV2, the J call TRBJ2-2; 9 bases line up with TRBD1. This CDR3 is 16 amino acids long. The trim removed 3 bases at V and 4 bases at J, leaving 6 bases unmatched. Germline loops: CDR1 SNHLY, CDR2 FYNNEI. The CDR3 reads CASSDGQGSITGELFF. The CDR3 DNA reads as TGTGCCAGCAGTGATGGACAGGGGTCGATCACCGGGGAGCTGTTTTTT.

The CDR3 reads CASSLAGGGYTF. The CDR3 DNA reads as TGTGCCAGCAGCTTGGCCGGGGGTGGCTACACCTTC. This chain joins TRBV5-5 and TRBJ1-2, with D possibly being TRBD1 (5 bases). Trimming removed 0 bases from V and 7 bases from J, with 7 bases in between. The CDR3 consists of 12 residues. Germline CDR1 and CDR2: SGHKS and YYEKEE (reference sequence).

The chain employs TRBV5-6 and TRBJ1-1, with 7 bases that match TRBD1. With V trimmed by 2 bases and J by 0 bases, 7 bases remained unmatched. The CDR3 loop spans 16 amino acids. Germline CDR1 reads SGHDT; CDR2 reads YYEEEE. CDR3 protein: CASSFVDRPMNTEAFF. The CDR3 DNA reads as TGTGCCAGCAGCTTTGTGGACAGGCCAATGAACACTGAAGCTTTCTTT.

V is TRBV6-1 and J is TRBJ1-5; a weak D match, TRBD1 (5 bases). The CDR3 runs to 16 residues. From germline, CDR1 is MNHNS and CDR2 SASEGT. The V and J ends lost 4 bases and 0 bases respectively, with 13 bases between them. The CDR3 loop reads CASSGWGLNSNQPQHF. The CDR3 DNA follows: TGTGCCAGCAGTGGATGGGGACTCAATAGCAATCAGCCCCAGCATTTT.